This T cell receptor (beta chain) emerged from a study of cytomegalovirus exposure and HLA in healthy donors. Looking at the study overall: Among the 370 or so donors who were genotyped, roughly 76% fell in the genetic ancestry cluster that is associated with self-reported Caucasian donors. Notes on the study in general: CMV serostatus was the sole immune exposure data available. Previous analysis showed most TCR beta V segments were productive about 87% or about 30% of the time.

This clone was observed a few times. Its antigen remains unidentified. V lost 5 bases to trimming and J lost 7 bases, with 11 bases between them. This CDR3 is built from 12 residues. Germline CDR1 SGHVS, CDR2 FQNEAQ. Whereas donors were nominally healthy upon sampling, unrecorded immune exposures were probable. The PCR ran on 60 Vbeta and 13 Jbeta primers. TCRdb's copy holds only in-frame clones and misses some; the assay was immunoSEQ multiplex PCR. The data show about 140,000 clones, with roughly 88% seen just once and around 0.54% held by the top ten. The chain combines TRBV7-8 with TRBJ1-1; unclear D gene. The TCR was taken from a woman between 40 and 55 years old in good health and CMV-seronegative. Sample: PBMCs. The CDR3 loop is CASSPARIEAFF. CDR3 sequence (DNA): TGTGCCAGCAGCCCTGCCAGGATTGAAGCTTTCTTT.